What follows describes a single T cell receptor (beta chain). Its antigen has not been determined. Base qualities are missing; no much larger clone stands one base away. Patients with autoimmune disease history or receiving systemic immunosuppression were excluded from the trial. In every dose cohort, peripheral blood was drawn for TCR sequencing at baseline, cycle 4 day 1, and cycle 7 day 1. Samples came from an open-label, multicenter, first-in-human phase I dose-escalation trial of ivuxolimab. Adults with locally advanced or metastatic head and neck squamous cell, hepatocellular, melanoma or renal cell carcinoma were enrolled in the trial. CD4+ and CD8+ T cells were sorted separately from peripheral blood before TCR sequencing. This sample was taken from a study of OX40 agonist ivuxolimab in advanced cancers. At the level of the whole study: Ivuxolimab was an agonistic, fully human IgG2 monoclonal antibody directed against OX40 (CD134), a costimulatory receptor. Intravenous ivuxolimab was administered to patients every 2 weeks at six dose levels: 0.01, 0.1, 0.3, 1.5, 3 and 10 mg/kg. Of the roughly 53 patients in dose escalation, around 20 had hepatocellular carcinoma, around 15 had melanoma, 9 had renal cell carcinoma and 9 had head and neck cancer. A male proportion of about 79% and a mean age of approximately 58 years, ranging from 23 to 79, were recorded for the dose-escalation cohort. Prior anti-PD-1, anti-PD-L1 or anti-CTLA-4 therapy was permitted, and checkpoint inhibitors had been received by around 39% of dose-escalation patients. Three dose-escalation patients achieved partial responses, one with hepatocellular carcinoma and two with cutaneous melanoma. Peripheral TCRbeta sequencing aimed to test whether ivuxolimab altered TCR sequence diversity and caused clonal T-cell expansion. The paper covers the monotherapy dose-escalation part of the phase I ivuxolimab trial, which included N of about 56 patients.

The paper's findings and limits, for the study overall: Low levels of normalized T-cell clonal expansion were also seen in some nonresponding patients. After ivuxolimab, more expanded clones were found on average in CD8+ T cells than in CD4+ T cells. Clonal expansion of both CD4+ and CD8+ blood T cells was observed from baseline to week 6 at doses 0.1 to 3.0 mg/kg. Partial responders in the 0.1-3.0 mg/kg groups had among the lowest normalized peripheral clonal expansion, especially among CD8+ T cells. Which antigens the clonally expanded peripheral T cells were specific for was not determined.

The CDR3 holds 18 amino acids from the cysteine to the phenylalanine. Here the CDR3 DNA is all that survives: 54 bases in frame from base 1. The germline V gene specifies MNHNS as CDR1 and SASEGT as CDR2. The V and J ends are trimmed by 4 bases and 1 base, leaving 20 bases between them. For sequencing of the TCRbeta CDR3 region, genomic DNA was extracted from the sorted cells. The immunoSEQ Assay was used for sequencing of TCRbeta CDR3 regions. TCRdb holds this immuneACCESS table with in-frame rearrangements only. Some clones are missing; in checked studies, unresolved V genes explain under half, and the rest has no known cause. The sample profile shows 99,000 or so clones; about 84% of them were found once. The ten largest account for roughly 5.5% of the sample.

Sequenced here: CD4+ or CD8+ T cells sorted from blood, sampled in a trial of the OX40 agonist ivuxolimab. The rearrangement combines TRBV6-1 with TRBJ1-5; the D gene is unclear. The source of this sequence is an adult with an advanced solid tumor such as melanoma, head and neck, liver or kidney cancer. The DNA sequence is TGTGCCAGCAGTGTGCCGGGGTTTAGGAGGGTGAGCAATCAGCCCCAGCATTTT. The resulting protein is CASSVPGFRRVSNQPQHF.